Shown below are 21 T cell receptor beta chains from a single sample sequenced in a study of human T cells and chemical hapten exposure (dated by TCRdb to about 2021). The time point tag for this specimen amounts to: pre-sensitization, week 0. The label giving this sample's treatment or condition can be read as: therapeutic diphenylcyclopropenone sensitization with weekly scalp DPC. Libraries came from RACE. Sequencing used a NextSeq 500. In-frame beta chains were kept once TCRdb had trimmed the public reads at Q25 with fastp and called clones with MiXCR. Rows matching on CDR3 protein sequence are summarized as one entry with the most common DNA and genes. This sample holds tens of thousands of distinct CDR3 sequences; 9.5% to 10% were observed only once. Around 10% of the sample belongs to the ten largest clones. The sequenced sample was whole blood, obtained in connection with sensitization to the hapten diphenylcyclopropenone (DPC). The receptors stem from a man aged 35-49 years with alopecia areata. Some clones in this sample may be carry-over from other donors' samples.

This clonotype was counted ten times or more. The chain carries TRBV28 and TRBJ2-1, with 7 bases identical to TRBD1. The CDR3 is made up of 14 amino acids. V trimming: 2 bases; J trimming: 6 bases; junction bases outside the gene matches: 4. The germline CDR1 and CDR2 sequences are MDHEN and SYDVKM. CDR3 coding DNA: TGTGCCAGCAGTTTACTGACAGGGACCAATGAGCAGTTCTTC. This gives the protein CASSLLTGTNEQFF.

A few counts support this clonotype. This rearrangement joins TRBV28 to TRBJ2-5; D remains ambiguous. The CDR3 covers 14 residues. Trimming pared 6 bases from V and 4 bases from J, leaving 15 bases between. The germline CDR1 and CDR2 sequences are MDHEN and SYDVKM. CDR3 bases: TGTGCCAGCAGCTCTCTTACGGCGTCAGAGACCCAGTACTTC. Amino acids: CASSSLTASETQYF.

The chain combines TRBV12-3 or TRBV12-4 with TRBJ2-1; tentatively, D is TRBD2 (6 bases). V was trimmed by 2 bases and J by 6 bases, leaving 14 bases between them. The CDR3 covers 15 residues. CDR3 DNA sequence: TGTGCCAGCAGTTTATTGGCGGGAAGGAGCAATGAGCAGTTCTTC. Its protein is CASSLLAGRSNEQFF.

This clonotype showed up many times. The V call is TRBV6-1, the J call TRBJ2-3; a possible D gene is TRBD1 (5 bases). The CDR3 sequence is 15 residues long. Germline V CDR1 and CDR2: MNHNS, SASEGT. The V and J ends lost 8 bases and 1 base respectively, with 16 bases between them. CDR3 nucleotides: TGTGCCAGCCTTGGCAGGGCGGCTCGCACAGATACGCAGTATTTT. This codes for CASLGRAARTDTQYF.

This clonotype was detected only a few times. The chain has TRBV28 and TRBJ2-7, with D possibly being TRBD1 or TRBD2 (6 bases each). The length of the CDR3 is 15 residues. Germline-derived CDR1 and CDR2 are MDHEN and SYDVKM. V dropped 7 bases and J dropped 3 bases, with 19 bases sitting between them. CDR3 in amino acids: CASTRWGAVDYEQYF. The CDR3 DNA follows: TGTGCCAGCACTCGATGGGGGGCGGTCGACTACGAGCAGTACTTC.

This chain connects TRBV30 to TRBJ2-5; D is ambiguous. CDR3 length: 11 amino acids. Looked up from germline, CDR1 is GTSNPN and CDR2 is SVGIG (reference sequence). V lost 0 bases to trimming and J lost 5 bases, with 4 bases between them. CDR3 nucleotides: TGTGCCTGGAGTGTACGGGAGACCCAGTACTTC. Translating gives CAWSVRETQYF.

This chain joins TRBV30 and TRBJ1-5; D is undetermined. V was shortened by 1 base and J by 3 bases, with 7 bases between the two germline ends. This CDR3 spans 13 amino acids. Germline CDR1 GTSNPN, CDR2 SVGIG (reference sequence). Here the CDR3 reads CAWSAEYNQPQHF. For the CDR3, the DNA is TGTGCCTGGAGTGCCGAGTACAATCAGCCCCAGCATTTT.

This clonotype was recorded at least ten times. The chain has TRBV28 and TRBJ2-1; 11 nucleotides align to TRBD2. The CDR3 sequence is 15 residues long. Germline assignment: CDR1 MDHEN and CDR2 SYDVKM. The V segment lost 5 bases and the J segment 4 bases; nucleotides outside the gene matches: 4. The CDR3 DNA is TGTGCCAGCAGTGCACTAGCGGGAGCTTACAATGAGCAGTTCTTC. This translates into CASSALAGAYNEQFF.

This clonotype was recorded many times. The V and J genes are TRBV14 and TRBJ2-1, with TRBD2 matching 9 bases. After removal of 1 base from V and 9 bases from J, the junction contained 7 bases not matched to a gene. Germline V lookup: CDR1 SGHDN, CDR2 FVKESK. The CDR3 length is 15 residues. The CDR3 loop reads CASSQGAGGPSEQFF. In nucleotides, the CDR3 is TGTGCCAGCAGCCAAGGTGCGGGAGGGCCGAGTGAGCAGTTCTTC.

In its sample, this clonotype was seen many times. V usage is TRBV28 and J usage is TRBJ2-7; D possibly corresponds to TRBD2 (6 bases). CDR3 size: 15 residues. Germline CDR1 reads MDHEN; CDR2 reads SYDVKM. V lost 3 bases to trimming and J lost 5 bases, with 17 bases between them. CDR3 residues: CASSFLGGDGDEQYF. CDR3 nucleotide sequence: TGTGCCAGCAGTTTCCTTGGAGGGGATGGCGACGAGCAGTACTTC.

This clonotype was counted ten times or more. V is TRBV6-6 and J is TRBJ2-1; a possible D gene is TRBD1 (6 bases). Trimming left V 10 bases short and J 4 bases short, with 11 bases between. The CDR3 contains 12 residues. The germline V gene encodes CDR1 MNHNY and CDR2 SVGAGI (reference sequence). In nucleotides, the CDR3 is TGTGCCATCAAACAGGGATACAATGAGCAGTTCTTC. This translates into CAIKQGYNEQFF.

The CDR3 here is CASSPDSGSLYEQYF. CDR3 coding DNA: TGCGCCAGCAGCCCCGATAGCGGGAGTCTCTACGAGCAGTACTTC. This rearrangement joins TRBV4-3 to TRBJ2-7, with TRBD2 matching over 9 bases. Germline assignment: CDR1 LGHNA and CDR2 YSLEER. The CDR3 has 15 amino acids. Trimming removed 4 bases from V and 3 bases from J; junction bases left unmatched: 7.

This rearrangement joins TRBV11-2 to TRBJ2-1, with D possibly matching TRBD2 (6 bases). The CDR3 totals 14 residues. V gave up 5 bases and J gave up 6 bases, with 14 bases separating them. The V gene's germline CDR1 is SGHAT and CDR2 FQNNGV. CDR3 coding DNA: TGTGCCAGCAGCGTAGGTGGAGGGCTCAATGAGCAGTTCTTC. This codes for CASSVGGGLNEQFF.

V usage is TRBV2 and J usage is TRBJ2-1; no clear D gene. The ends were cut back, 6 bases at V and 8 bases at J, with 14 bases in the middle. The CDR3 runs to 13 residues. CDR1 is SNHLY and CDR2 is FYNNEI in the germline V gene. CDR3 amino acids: CASSLNYGDEQFF. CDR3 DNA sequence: TGTGCCAGCAGCCTCAATTATGGTGATGAGCAGTTCTTC.

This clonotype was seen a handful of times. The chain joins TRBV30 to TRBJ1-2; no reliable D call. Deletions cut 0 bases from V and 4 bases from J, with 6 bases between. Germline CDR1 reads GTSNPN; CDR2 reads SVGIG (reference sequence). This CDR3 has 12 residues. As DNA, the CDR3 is TGTGCCTGGAGTGTAGGCGTCTATGGCTACACCTTC. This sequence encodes CAWSVGVYGYTF.

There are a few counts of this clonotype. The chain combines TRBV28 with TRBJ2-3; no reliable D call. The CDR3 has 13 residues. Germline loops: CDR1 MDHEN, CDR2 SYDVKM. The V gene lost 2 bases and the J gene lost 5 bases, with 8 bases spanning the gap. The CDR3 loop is CASSLGMGDTQYF. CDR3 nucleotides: TGTGCCAGCAGTTTAGGGATGGGAGATACGCAGTATTTT.

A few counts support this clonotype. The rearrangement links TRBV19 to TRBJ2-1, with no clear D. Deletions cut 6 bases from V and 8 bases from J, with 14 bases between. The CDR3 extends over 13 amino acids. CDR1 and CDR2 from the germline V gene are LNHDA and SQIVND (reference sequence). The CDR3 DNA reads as TGTGCCAGTAGGGACCAATTGCGCGATGAGCAGTTCTTC. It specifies CASRDQLRDEQFF.

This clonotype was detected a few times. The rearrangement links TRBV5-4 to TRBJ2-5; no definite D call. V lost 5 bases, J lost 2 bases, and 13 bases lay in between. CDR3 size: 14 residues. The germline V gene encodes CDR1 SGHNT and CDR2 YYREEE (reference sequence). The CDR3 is CASSRGDRQETQYF. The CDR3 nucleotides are TGTGCCAGCAGTCGCGGAGACCGGCAAGAGACCCAGTACTTC.

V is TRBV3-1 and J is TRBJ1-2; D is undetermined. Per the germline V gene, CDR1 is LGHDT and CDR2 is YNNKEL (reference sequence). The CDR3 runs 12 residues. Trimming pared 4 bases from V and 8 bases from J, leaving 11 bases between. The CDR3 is CASSPHMGGYTF. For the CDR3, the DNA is TGTGCCAGCAGCCCCCATATGGGAGGCTACACCTTC.

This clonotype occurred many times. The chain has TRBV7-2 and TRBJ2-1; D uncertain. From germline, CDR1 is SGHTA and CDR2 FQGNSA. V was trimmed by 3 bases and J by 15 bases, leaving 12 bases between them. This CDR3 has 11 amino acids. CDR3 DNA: TGTGCCAGCAGCTTTCATGAACTTCCGTTCTTC. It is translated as CASSFHELPFF.

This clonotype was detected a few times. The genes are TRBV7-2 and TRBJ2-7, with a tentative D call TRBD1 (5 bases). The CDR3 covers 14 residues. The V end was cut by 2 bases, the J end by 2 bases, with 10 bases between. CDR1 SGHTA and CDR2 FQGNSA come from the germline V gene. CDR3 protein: CASSLIGRAYEQYF. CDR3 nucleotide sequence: TGTGCCAGCAGCTTAATAGGCAGGGCCTACGAGCAGTACTTC.